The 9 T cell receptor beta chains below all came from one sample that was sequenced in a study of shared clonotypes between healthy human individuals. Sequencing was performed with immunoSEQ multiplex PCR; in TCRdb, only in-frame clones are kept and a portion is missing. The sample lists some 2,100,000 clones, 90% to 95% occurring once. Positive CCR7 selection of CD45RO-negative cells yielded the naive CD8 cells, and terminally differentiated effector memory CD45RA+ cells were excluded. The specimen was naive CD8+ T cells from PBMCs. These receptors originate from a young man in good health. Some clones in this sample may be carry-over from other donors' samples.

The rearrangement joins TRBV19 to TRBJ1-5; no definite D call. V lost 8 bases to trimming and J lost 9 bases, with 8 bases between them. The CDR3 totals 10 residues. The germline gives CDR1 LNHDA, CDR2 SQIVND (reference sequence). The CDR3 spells CASGHLPQHF. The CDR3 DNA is TGTGCCAGTGGGCACCTGCCCCAGCATTTT.

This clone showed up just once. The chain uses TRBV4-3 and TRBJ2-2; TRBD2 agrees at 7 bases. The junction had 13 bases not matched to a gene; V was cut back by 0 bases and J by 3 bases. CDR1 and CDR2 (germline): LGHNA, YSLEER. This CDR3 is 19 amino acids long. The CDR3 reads CASSQDGGVGAADTGELFF. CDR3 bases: TGCGCCAGCAGCCAAGATGGGGGGGTTGGGGCTGCCGACACCGGGGAGCTGTTTTTT.

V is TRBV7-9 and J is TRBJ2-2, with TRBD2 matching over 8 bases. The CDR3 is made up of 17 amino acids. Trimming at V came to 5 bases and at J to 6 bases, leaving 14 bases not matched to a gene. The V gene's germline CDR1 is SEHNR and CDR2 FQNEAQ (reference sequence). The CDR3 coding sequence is TGTGCCAGCAGCCCGGGGAGCGGGAGAGGTAACCCCGGGGAGCTGTTTTTT. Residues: CASSPGSGRGNPGELFF.

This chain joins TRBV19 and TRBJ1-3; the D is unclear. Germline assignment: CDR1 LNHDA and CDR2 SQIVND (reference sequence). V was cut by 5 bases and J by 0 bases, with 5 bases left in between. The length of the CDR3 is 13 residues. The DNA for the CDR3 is TGTGCCAGTAGTTCGCGCTCTGGAAACACCATATATTTT. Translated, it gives CASSSRSGNTIYF. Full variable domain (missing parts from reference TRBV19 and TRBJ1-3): DGGITQSPKYLFRKEGQNVTLSCEQNLNHDAMYWYRQDPGQGLRLIYYSQIVNDFQKGDIAEGYSVSREKKESFPLTVTSAQKNPTAFYLCASSSRSGNTIYFGEGSWLTVV.

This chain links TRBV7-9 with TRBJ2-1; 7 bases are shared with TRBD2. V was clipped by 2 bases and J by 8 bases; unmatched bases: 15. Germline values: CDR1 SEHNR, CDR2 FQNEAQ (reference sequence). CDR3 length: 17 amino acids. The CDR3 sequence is CASSLLKGLTLEDEQFF. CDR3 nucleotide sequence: TGTGCCAGCAGCTTATTAAAGGGACTAACCCTTGAGGATGAGCAGTTCTTC. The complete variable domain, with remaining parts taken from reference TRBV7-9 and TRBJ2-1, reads DTGVSQNPRHKITKRGQNVTFRCDPISEHNRLYWYRQTLGQGPEFLTYFQNEAQLEKSRLLSDRFSAERPKGSFSTLEIQRTEQGDSAMYLCASSLLKGLTLEDEQFFGPGTRLTVL.

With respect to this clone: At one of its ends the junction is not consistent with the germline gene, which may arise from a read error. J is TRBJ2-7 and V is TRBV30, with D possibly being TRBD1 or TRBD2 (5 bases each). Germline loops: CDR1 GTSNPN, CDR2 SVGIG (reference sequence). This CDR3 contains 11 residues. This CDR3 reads CAWTLHRGVVF. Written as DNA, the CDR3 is TGTGCCTGGACCCTGCATAGGGGAGTAGTGTTC.

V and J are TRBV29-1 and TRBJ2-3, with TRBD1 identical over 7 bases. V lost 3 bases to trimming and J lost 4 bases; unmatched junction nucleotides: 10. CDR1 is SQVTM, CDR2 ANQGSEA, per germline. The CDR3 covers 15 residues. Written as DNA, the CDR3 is TGCAGCGTTGATCAGACAGGGTTCCTCGCAGATACGCAGTATTTT. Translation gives CSVDQTGFLADTQYF.

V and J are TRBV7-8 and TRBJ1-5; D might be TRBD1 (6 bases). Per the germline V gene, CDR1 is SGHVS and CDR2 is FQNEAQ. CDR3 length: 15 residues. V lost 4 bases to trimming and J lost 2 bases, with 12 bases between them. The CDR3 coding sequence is TGTGCCAGCAGCTCGCGGGGGGGCGGCAATCAGCCCCAGCATTTT. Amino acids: CASSSRGGGNQPQHF.

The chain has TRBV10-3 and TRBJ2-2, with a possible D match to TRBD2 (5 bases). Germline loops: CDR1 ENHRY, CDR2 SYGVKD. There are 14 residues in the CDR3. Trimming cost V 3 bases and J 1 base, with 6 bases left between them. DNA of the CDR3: TGTGCCATCAGTGAACGGGGGAACACCGGGGAGCTGTTTTTT. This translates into CAISERGNTGELFF.